The 9 T cell receptor beta chains below were found in one sample sequenced in a study of human T cells and chemical hapten exposure. TCRdb re-derived calls from the RACE reads in MiXCR, one entry per CDR3 protein. Here the sample spans tens of thousands of distinct CDR3 sequences, 7.5% to 8% being singletons. The time point is: pre-sensitization, week 0. Treatment described: therapeutic diphenylcyclopropenone sensitization with weekly scalp DPC. The sequenced sample was whole blood, obtained in connection with sensitization to the hapten diphenylcyclopropenone (DPC). These receptors were obtained from a woman between 45 and 60 years old with alopecia areata. Some clones in this sample may be carry-over from other donors' samples.

This clonotype showed up just a few times. V and J are TRBV12-3 or TRBV12-4 and TRBJ2-7, with a weak D call TRBD1 (6 bases). There are 15 residues in the CDR3. The V gene lost 7 bases and the J gene lost 3 bases, with 19 bases spanning the gap. In DNA form, the CDR3 reads TGTGCCAGCAAGACCAACACAGGGAACCTCTACGAGCAGTACTTC. The encoded protein is CASKTNTGNLYEQYF.

This clonotype was detected ten times or more. The CDR3, as DNA: TGTGCCAGCAGTTTAGCTCGGGGGTCCAATCAGCCCCAGCATTTT. Its translation is CASSLARGSNQPQHF. The rearrangement links TRBV12-3 or TRBV12-4 to TRBJ1-5, with D possibly TRBD1 on 5 matching bases. Trimming removed 0 bases at V and 3 bases at J, with 9 bases between. The CDR3 is 15 residues long.

This rearrangement joins TRBV2 to TRBJ2-1; D possibly corresponds to TRBD2 (6 bases). CDR3 length: 14 residues. The V and J ends lost 8 bases and 3 bases respectively, with 14 bases between them. From germline, CDR1 is SNHLY and CDR2 FYNNEI. The CDR3 DNA is TGTGCCAGCGGGACGGGAGTGGGCTACAATGAGCAGTTCTTC. It codes for CASGTGVGYNEQFF.

This clonotype was seen repeatedly, ten times or more. The chain couples TRBV2 to TRBJ1-1; D is perhaps TRBD1 (5 bases). The CDR3 consists of 14 residues. CDR1 and CDR2 from the germline V gene are SNHLY and FYNNEI. The V gene lost 6 bases and the J gene lost 0 bases, with 11 bases spanning the gap. CDR3: CASSRQFMNTEAFF. CDR3 nucleotides: TGTGCCAGCAGCAGACAGTTCATGAACACTGAAGCTTTCTTT.

The J gene is TRBJ2-3, the V gene TRBV28; TRBD2 matches at 14 bases. Germline V gene lookup returns CDR1 MDHEN and CDR2 SYDVKM. The CDR3 is 15 amino acids. The ends lost 4 bases at V and 7 bases at J; junction bases unmatched: 4. CDR3 coding DNA: TGTGCCAGCAGTTCCGGGACTAGCGGGAGTTATACGCAGTATTTT. It codes for CASSSGTSGSYTQYF. The full variable domain, its missing parts supplied by reference TRBV28 and TRBJ2-3, is DVKVTQSSRYLVKRTGEKVFLECVQDMDHENMFWYRQDPGLGLRLIYFSYDVKMKEKGDIPEGYSVSREKKERFSLILESASTNQTSMYLCASSSGTSGSYTQYFGPGTRLTVL.

This clonotype was recorded a few times. V gene TRBV28 combines with J gene TRBJ2-7; a possible D gene is TRBD1 (6 bases). Germline V gives CDR1 MDHEN, CDR2 SYDVKM. This CDR3 region has 12 residues. V lost 6 bases and J lost 6, with 12 bases in between. The CDR3 region is CASSFRGPEQYF. Written as DNA, the CDR3 is TGTGCCAGCAGCTTCAGGGGACCCGAGCAGTACTTC.

This clonotype was observed many times. Lacking the conserved final phenylalanine or tryptophan, this CDR3 likely reflects a read error. The DNA is left out, because the CDR3 cannot be placed on it with certainty; the CDR3 is given as TCRdb lists it. The chain combines TRBV5-6 with TRBJ2-1; TRBD1, as called in the table, went unchecked against the DNA. The V gene's germline CDR1 is SGHDT and CDR2 YYEEEE. The CDR3 length is 13 residues, termini included. The CDR3 loop is CASSSLAVGPGAN.

This clonotype was detected many times. The V gene is TRBV15, the J gene TRBJ2-1; 10 bases are shared with TRBD2. Germline V CDR1 and CDR2: LNHNV, YYDKDF (reference sequence). V lost 0 bases to trimming and J lost 6 bases; unmatched junction nucleotides: 8. The CDR3 is 17 amino acids. The CDR3 region has the DNA TGTGCCACCAGCAGAGATAGGGGGACTAGCGCTTTCAATGAGCAGTTCTTC. Amino acid sequence: CATSRDRGTSAFNEQFF.

This clonotype has at least ten counts. The chain employs TRBV10-3 and TRBJ2-1; the match to TRBD2 covers 11 bases. The CDR3 has 13 amino acids. Germline loops: CDR1 ENHRY, CDR2 SYGVKD. With 8 bases clipped from V and 9 bases from J, the junction kept 6 bases outside the gene matches. Here the CDR3 DNA reads TGTGCCATCGGGACTAGCGGAAGGGGTGAGCAGTTCTTC. This codes for CAIGTSGRGEQFF.